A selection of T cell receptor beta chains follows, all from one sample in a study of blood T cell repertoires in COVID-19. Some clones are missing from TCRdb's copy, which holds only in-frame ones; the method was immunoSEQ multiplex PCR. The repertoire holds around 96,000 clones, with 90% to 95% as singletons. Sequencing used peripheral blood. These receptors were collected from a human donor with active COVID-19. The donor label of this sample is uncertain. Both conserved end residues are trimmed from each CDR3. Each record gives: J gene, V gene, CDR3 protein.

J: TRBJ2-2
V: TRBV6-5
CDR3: ASRKGQGAGELF

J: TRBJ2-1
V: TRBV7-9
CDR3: ASSLSTSGSGEQF

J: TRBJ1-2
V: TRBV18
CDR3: ASSPGQGIGGYT

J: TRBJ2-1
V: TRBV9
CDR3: ASSYTGQQQF

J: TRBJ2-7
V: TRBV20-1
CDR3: SVGGQY

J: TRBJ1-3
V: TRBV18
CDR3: ASSPQKTGAGNTIY

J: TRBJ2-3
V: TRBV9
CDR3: ASSAQPGRAGDTQY

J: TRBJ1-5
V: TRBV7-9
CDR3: ASSLSRGRTNQPQH

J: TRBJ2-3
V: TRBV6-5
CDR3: ASSKGLAESLQY

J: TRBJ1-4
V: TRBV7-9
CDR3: ASSFLDRGGEKLF

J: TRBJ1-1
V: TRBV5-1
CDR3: ASSLVGQGGSEAF

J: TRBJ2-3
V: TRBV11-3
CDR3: ASSLGRISGTSTDTQY

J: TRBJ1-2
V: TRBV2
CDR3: ASSVAGSIYGYT

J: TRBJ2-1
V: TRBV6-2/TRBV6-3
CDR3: ASSSSLRLEGQF

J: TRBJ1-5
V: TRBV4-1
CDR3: ASSLRQVLSNQPQH

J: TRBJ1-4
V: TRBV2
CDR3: ASAGQGVEKLF

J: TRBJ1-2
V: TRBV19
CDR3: ASSKDRGNYGYT

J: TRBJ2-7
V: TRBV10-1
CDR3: ASSEGTGYVDEQY

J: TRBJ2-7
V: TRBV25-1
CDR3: ASSRKGHTYEQY

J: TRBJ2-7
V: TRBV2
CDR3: ASLKDRVNEQY

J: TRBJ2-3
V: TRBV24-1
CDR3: ATSARGGGTDTQY

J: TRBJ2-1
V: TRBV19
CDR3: ASSKVRGTSEKYNEQF

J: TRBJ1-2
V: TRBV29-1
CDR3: SAQDSNYGYT

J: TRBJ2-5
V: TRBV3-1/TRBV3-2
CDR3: ASSQEQKGKETQY

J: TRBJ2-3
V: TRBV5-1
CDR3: ASSLRSGRGTSTDTQY

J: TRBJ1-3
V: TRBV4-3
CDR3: ASSQERTASGNTIY

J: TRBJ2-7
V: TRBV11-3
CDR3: ASSLTSGSVEQY

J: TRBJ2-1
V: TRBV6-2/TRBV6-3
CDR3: ASSYLPGTSGNYNEQF

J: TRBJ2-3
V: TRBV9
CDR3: ASSVALALGDTQY

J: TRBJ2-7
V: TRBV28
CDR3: ASSSLAWEQY

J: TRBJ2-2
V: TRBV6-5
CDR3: ATRGGTNTGELF

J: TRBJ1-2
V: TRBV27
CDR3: ASSHGQGRYT